This T cell receptor beta chain was observed in a study of T cell responses to AZD1222 COVID-19 vaccine. Across the whole study: Analyses pooled second doses at about 4 or about 12 weeks.

There are 18 residues in the CDR3. CDR1 is SGHTA, CDR2 FQGNSA, per germline. V lost 2 bases and J 0 bases, leaving 14 bases between the germline ends. The protocol was immunoSEQ multiplex PCR, while the TCRdb copy is restricted to in-frame clones and leaves out a portion. The table has about 120,000 clones, more than 75% seen once. Source: peripheral blood, taken on day 0 of AZD1222 vaccination. The sequence came from an adult in good health. The chain links TRBV7-2 to TRBJ2-6; D not certain. The CDR3 is CASSLLSGVSSGANVLTF. The CDR3 DNA reads as TGTGCCAGCAGCTTATTGTCAGGCGTTAGCTCTGGGGCCAACGTCCTGACTTTC.